These T cell receptor beta chains were read from a single sample in a study of blood T cell repertoires in COVID-19. This table comes from immunoSEQ multiplex PCR, and its TCRdb copy is limited to in-frame clones, with some not included. Of 100,000 to 150,000 clones listed, 75% to 85% are singletons. The specimen was peripheral blood. These receptors were taken from a human donor in a cohort sampled during active COVID-19. Both conserved end residues are part of each CDR3. Each record gives: clone size, J gene, V gene, D gene, CDR3 protein, CDR3 DNA. A D gene is named only where the DNA matches it firmly. Size values are once, few and many counts, or a class for expanded clones, and some rows have none.

-	TRBJ2-3	TRBV7-2	TRBD2	CASSSGTSGGFVTDTQYF	TGTGCCAGCAGCTCCGGGACTAGCGGGGGGTTCGTCACAGATACGCAGTATTTT
once	TRBJ1-4	TRBV6-5	-	CASRSGLDNEKLFF	TGTGCCAGCAGATCCGGGTTGGATAATGAAAAACTGTTTTTT
-	TRBJ2-1	TRBV5-6	-	CASSLALRENEQFF	TGTGCCAGCAGCTTGGCCCTCAGGGAAAATGAGCAGTTCTTC
once	TRBJ2-7	TRBV27	TRBD2	CASRATVGLAGYEQYF	TGTGCCAGCAGAGCGACGGTGGGACTAGCGGGTTACGAGCAGTACTTC
-	TRBJ1-2	TRBV27	TRBD1	CASSLSRTGGNYGYTF	TGTGCCAGCAGTTTATCTCGGACAGGGGGGAACTATGGCTACACCTTC
-	TRBJ2-4	TRBV12-2	-	CASRLSRPGQGALNIQYF	TGTGCAAGTCGCCTATCCCGGCCGGGACAGGGGGCGCTAAACATTCAGTACTTC
few	TRBJ2-3	TRBV19	-	CASSFPGADTQYF	TGTGCCAGTAGTTTTCCAGGCGCAGATACGCAGTATTTT
-	TRBJ1-5	TRBV19	TRBD1	CASSTTGTGNNQPQHF	TGTGCCAGTAGTACCACCGGGACAGGGAACAATCAGCCCCAGCATTTT
-	TRBJ1-2	TRBV7-2	-	CASSLVGGRGYTF	TGTGCCAGCAGCTTAGTGGGTGGGAGAGGCTACACCTTC
-	TRBJ1-5	TRBV19	-	CASSTFGGGNQPQHF	TGTGCCAGTAGTACTTTCGGGGGGGGCAATCAGCCCCAGCATTTT
-	TRBJ2-7	TRBV27	TRBD1	CASSSPGTGATEQYF	TGTGCCAGCAGTTCCCCCGGGACAGGGGCGACAGAGCAGTACTTC
few	TRBJ1-4	TRBV19	TRBD1	CASSPTTGAGEKLFF	TGTGCCAGTAGCCCGACGACAGGGGCGGGTGAAAAACTGTTTTTT
-	TRBJ2-7	TRBV5-1	TRBD1	CASSFSGRTGGYYEQYF	TGCGCCAGCAGCTTCTCCGGCCGGACAGGGGGGTACTACGAGCAGTACTTC
-	TRBJ2-3	TRBV7-7	TRBD2	CASSPGTSGGAEGTNTQYF	TGTGCTAGCAGCCCCGGGACTAGCGGGGGGGCCGAGGGGACAAATACGCAGTATTTT
once	TRBJ2-7	TRBV19	-	CASRVAGDAYEQYF	TGTGCCAGCCGAGTGGCAGGGGATGCCTACGAGCAGTACTTC
-	TRBJ2-7	TRBV11-2	-	CASSFAGTDEQYF	TGTGCCAGCAGCTTCGCAGGCACTGACGAGCAGTACTTC
once	TRBJ1-4	TRBV28	TRBD1	CASSWTGPEKLFF	TGTGCCAGCAGTTGGACAGGGCCGGAAAAACTGTTTTTT
-	TRBJ2-3	TRBV7-9	TRBD2	CASRGSGVDTQYF	TGTGCCAGCAGAGGAAGCGGGGTGGATACGCAGTATTTT
-	TRBJ2-5	TRBV19	-	CASSQGIQETQYF	TGTGCCAGTAGTCAGGGGATTCAAGAGACCCAGTACTTC
once	TRBJ2-1	TRBV5-1	TRBD2	CASSLALAGGNEQFF	TGCGCCAGCAGCTTGGCTCTAGCGGGGGGGAATGAGCAGTTCTTC
-	TRBJ2-5	TRBV5-4	TRBD2	CASSGGRVETQYF	TGTGCCAGCAGCGGGGGGAGGGTGGAGACCCAGTACTTC
-	TRBJ2-5	TRBV7-9	TRBD1	CASSQGQTKETQYF	TGTGCCAGCAGCCAGGGACAGACAAAAGAGACCCAGTACTTC
-	TRBJ1-2	TRBV22-1	-	CPGVERGYTF	TGTCCTGGTGTAGAGCGAGGCTACACCTTC
-	TRBJ2-5	TRBV5-1	TRBD1	CASSHTGTGAGETQYF	TGCGCCAGCAGCCATACAGGGACAGGTGCCGGGGAGACCCAGTACTTC
-	TRBJ1-4	TRBV11-2	-	CASSSPGQILRINEKLFF	TGTGCCAGCAGCTCCCCCGGACAGATTCTCCGGATTAATGAAAAACTGTTTTTT
-	TRBJ1-2	TRBV29-1	-	CSVVTGSGYGYTF	TGCAGCGTTGTTACAGGTAGTGGGTATGGCTACACCTTC
once	TRBJ1-4	TRBV27	TRBD1	CASSPRTGRREKLFF	TGTGCCAGCAGTCCTCGGACAGGGCGGCGTGAAAAACTGTTTTTT
-	TRBJ2-1	TRBV6-5	TRBD2	CATGEGTSVYEQFF	TGTGCCACCGGGGAGGGGACTAGCGTGTATGAGCAGTTCTTC
-	TRBJ2-3	TRBV23-1	TRBD1	CASRPRGRATTDTQYF	TGCGCCAGCAGACCCAGGGGGCGCGCGACCACAGATACGCAGTATTTT
-	TRBJ2-7	TRBV7-9	-	CASNFNSYEQYF	TGTGCCAGCAATTTCAACTCCTACGAGCAGTACTTC
few	TRBJ2-7	TRBV7-9	TRBD2	CASSLPGGNEQYF	TGTGCCAGCAGTCTCCCCGGGGGGAACGAGCAGTACTTC
-	TRBJ1-4	TRBV19	-	CAGGTGRANEKLFF	TGTGCCGGAGGGACGGGAAGGGCTAATGAAAAACTGTTTTTT
-	TRBJ1-2	TRBV10-3	-	CAISEEQETGYTF	TGTGCCATCAGTGAGGAACAGGAAACTGGCTACACCTTC
-	TRBJ2-1	TRBV7-2	TRBD2	CASSPPGLSSFGQFF	TGTGCCAGCAGCCCCCCGGGACTAAGTAGCTTCGGGCAGTTCTTC
once	TRBJ1-2	TRBV3-1/TRBV3-2	-	CASSQDSGSGYTF	TGTGCCAGCAGCCAAGATTCGGGGTCTGGCTACACCTTC
-	TRBJ2-5	TRBV7-8	-	CASSLGTGETQYF	TGTGCCAGCAGCTTAGGAACAGGGGAGACCCAGTACTTC
once	TRBJ2-7	TRBV7-2	-	CASSLPGSYEQYF	TGTGCCAGCAGCTTACCGGGTTCCTACGAGCAGTACTTC
-	TRBJ2-2	TRBV6-1	-	CASSEEVSTGELFF	TGTGCCAGCAGTGAGGAGGTCAGCACCGGGGAGCTGTTTTTT
-	TRBJ2-7	TRBV11-3	-	CASSTGRSYEQYF	TGTGCCAGCAGCACAGGACGGAGCTACGAGCAGTACTTC
once	TRBJ2-2	TRBV7-2	TRBD2	CASSFWAAGGSTGELFF	TGTGCCAGCAGCTTCTGGGCAGCGGGGGGGAGCACCGGGGAGCTGTTTTTT
-	TRBJ2-7	TRBV19	-	CASSIAGDRGYEQYF	TGTGCCAGTAGTATAGCGGGGGACAGAGGCTACGAGCAGTACTTC
-	TRBJ2-3	TRBV6-5	TRBD1	CASRDRGETDTQYF	TGTGCCAGCAGGGACAGGGGAGAGACAGATACGCAGTATTTT
-	TRBJ2-7	TRBV7-9	-	CASSFGPIQGREQYF	TGTGCCAGCAGCTTTGGGCCCATCCAGGGGCGCGAGCAGTACTTC
-	TRBJ1-1	TRBV7-9	-	CASSLSAVLNTEAFF	TGTGCCAGCAGCTTATCCGCAGTTCTGAACACTGAAGCTTTCTTT
-	TRBJ1-2	TRBV14	TRBD1	CASSQIRLEQGDYGYTF	TGTGCCAGCAGCCAAATCCGTCTCGAACAGGGGGACTATGGCTACACCTTC
-	TRBJ2-7	TRBV2	-	CASSEAVGEAYEQYF	TGTGCCAGCAGTGAAGCGGTGGGAGAGGCCTACGAGCAGTACTTC
few	TRBJ1-1	TRBV24-1	TRBD1	CATSDFSRGQGGFTEAFF	TGTGCCACCAGTGATTTCTCCCGGGGACAGGGGGGGTTTACTGAAGCTTTCTTT
-	TRBJ1-3	TRBV4-3	-	CASSQDPGNSGNTIYF	TGCGCCAGCAGCCAAGACCCGGGGAACTCTGGAAACACCATATATTTT